These T cell receptor beta chains were read from a single sample in a study of control samples from healthy donors and cancer patients. Clones were sequenced by immunoSEQ multiplex PCR, and TCRdb holds only the in-frame ones, with some missing. The repertoire holds 90,000 or so clones, with around 90% as singletons. The specimen was blood. The receptors were sampled from a woman in her sixties in good health. Both conserved end residues are part of each CDR3. Each record gives: CDR3 length, J gene, V gene, CDR3 protein.

11	TRBJ1-1	TRBV12-3/TRBV12-4	CASSLAVAAFF
13	TRBJ1-2	TRBV4-2	CASSTRTHYGYTF
15	TRBJ2-1	TRBV9	CASSVEGGSYNEQFF
12	TRBJ2-1	TRBV7-9	CASSFSFGEQFF
14	TRBJ2-7	TRBV11-3	CASNSHGQLYEQYF
15	TRBJ2-7	TRBV6-1	CASSETDRVSYEQYF
16	TRBJ2-5	TRBV5-1	CASSFTPNTYQETQYF
13	TRBJ1-1	TRBV18	CASSPVTNTEAFF
11	TRBJ1-2	TRBV3-1/TRBV3-2	CASSQSYYYTF
16	TRBJ2-5	TRBV10-3	CAISESGTGMVETQYF
15	TRBJ1-5	TRBV7-2	CASSLVGGGGQPQHF